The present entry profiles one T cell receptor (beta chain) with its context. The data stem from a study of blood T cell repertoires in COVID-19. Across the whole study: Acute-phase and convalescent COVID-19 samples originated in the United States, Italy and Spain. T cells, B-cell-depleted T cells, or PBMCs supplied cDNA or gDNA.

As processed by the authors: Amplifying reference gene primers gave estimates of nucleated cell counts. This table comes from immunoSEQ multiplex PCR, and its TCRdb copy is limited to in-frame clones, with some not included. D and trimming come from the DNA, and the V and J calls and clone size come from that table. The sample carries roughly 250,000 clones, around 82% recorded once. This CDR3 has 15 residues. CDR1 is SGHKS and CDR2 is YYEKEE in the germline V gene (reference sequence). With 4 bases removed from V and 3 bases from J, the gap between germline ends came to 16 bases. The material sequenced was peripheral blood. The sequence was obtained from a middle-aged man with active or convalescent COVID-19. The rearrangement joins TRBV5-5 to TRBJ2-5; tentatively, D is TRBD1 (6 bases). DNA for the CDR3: TGTGCCAGCAGCCCGCGGACTGGGGGCGAAGAGACCCAGTACTTC. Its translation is CASSPRTGGEETQYF.